The rows below give T cell receptor beta chains drawn from one sample of a study of T cell responses to AZD1222 COVID-19 vaccine. Assay: immunoSEQ multiplex PCR; the TCRdb copy retains only in-frame clones and omits some. The sample includes 120,000 to 150,000 clones, about 91% seen only once; the top ten take about 16%. The input for sequencing was peripheral blood, taken on day 0 of AZD1222 vaccination. The receptors come from an adult in good health. Each CDR3 is given with its conserved first and last residue. Fields, in order: J gene, V gene, D gene, clone size, CDR3 length, CDR3 DNA, CDR3 protein. A D gene is named only where the DNA matches it firmly. Size values are once, few and many counts, or a class for expanded clones, and some rows have none.

TRBJ2-1,TRBV5-1,TRBD2,NA,19,TGCGCCAGCAGCCCCGACACGATCGGACTAGCGGGGGGGCCCCATGAGCAGTTCTTC,CASSPDTIGLAGGPHEQFF
TRBJ1-4,TRBV5-1,NA,NA,15,TGCGCCAGCAGCCCCAACCCAGGGGATAATGAAAAACTGTTTTTT,CASSPNPGDNEKLFF
TRBJ2-1,TRBV19,NA,NA,14,TGTGCCAGTAGTATAGGGGGCCACGTCAATGAGCAGTTCTTC,CASSIGGHVNEQFF
TRBJ2-1,TRBV4-2,NA,NA,15,TGTGCCAGCAGCCAAGAAAGAACTAGGACCAATGAGCAGTTCTTC,CASSQERTRTNEQFF
TRBJ1-1,TRBV5-1,TRBD1,NA,15,TGCGCCAGCAGCGACGAAGGGGGCGCGGTCACTGAAGCTTTCTTT,CASSDEGGAVTEAFF
TRBJ1-5,TRBV19,NA,NA,13,TGTGCTACCGGGGAGATAAAAGGCCAGCCCCAGCATTTT,CATGEIKGQPQHF
TRBJ1-2,TRBV5-1,NA,NA,12,TGCGCCAGCACTGGTGGCGGCTATGGCTACACCTTC,CASTGGGYGYTF
TRBJ1-1,TRBV5-1,NA,NA,14,TGCGCCAGCAGCCGGGACTTAGAGGCCACTGAAGCTTTCTTT,CASSRDLEATEAFF
TRBJ2-5,TRBV11-2,TRBD2,NA,16,TGTGCCAGCAGCTTATTAGTGGCTAGCGGGGGTGAGACCCAGTACTTC,CASSLLVASGGETQYF
TRBJ2-7,TRBV12-3/TRBV12-4,TRBD1,few,13,TGTGCCAGCAGTGGACAGGACGGCTACGAGCAGTACTTC,CASSGQDGYEQYF
TRBJ2-2,TRBV5-1,TRBD1,NA,15,TGCGCCAGCAGCTTGGGGGACAGCAACACCGGGGAGCTGTTTTTT,CASSLGDSNTGELFF
TRBJ1-1,TRBV19,NA,NA,14,TGTGCCAGTAGTATAGGTGGAGGAGGGCCTGAAGCTTTCTTT,CASSIGGGGPEAFF
TRBJ1-2,TRBV29-1,NA,NA,12,TGCAGCGCCCTCCGATCGACAGGTGGCTACACCTTC,CSALRSTGGYTF
TRBJ1-3,TRBV6-1,NA,few,15,TGTGCCAGCAGTGAACAGGAAGGCTCTGGAAACACCATATATTTT,CASSEQEGSGNTIYF
TRBJ1-6,TRBV7-9,TRBD1,few,15,TGTGCCAGCAGCTTAGCACAGGGGAGTAATTCACCCCTCCACTTT,CASSLAQGSNSPLHF
TRBJ2-1,TRBV29-1,NA,NA,10,TGCAGCGCCCGGTACAATGAGCAGTTCTTC,CSARYNEQFF
TRBJ1-2,TRBV30,NA,NA,15,TGTGCCTGGGGCTCGGCCGGGGCTGAATCCTATGGCTACACCTTC,CAWGSAGAESYGYTF
TRBJ1-2,TRBV3-1/TRBV3-2,NA,NA,16,TGTGCCAGCAGCCAAGAGGTCGGGGCCAAGGTGGATGGCTACACCTTC,CASSQEVGAKVDGYTF
TRBJ2-7,TRBV5-4,NA,NA,13,TGTGCCAGCAGCTTGGACAACTCCTACGAGCAGTACTTC,CASSLDNSYEQYF
TRBJ1-6,TRBV7-9,TRBD1,many,14,TGTGCCAGCAGCTTACAGGGGGATAATTCACCCCTCCACTTT,CASSLQGDNSPLHF
TRBJ2-5,TRBV4-1,NA,NA,13,TGCGCCAGCAGCCAAACAGGGTGGGAGACCCAGTACTTC,CASSQTGWETQYF
TRBJ1-2,TRBV29-1,NA,NA,14,TGCAGCGTTTCTCAGGGGTTATCTAACTATGGCTACACCTTC,CSVSQGLSNYGYTF
TRBJ1-2,TRBV4-1,NA,once,16,TGCGCCAGCAGTTCCCCTGGGACCACCCGGGACTATGGCTACACCTTC,CASSSPGTTRDYGYTF
TRBJ2-1,TRBV10-3,TRBD2,NA,15,TGTGCCATCATGCCTAGCGGGGGACTTTACAATGAGCAGTTCTTC,CAIMPSGGLYNEQFF
TRBJ2-7,TRBV5-6,NA,NA,14,TGTGCCAGCAGCTTGGCCCTCGGAAATTACGAGCAGTACTTC,CASSLALGNYEQYF
TRBJ1-2,TRBV6-5,TRBD1,NA,12,TGTGCCAGCAGCCCCGACAGGGACGGCTACACCTTC,CASSPDRDGYTF
TRBJ2-2,TRBV19,NA,medium-sized,15,TGTGCCAGTAGTATGAGAGGGGATAACACCGGGGAGCTGTTTTTT,CASSMRGDNTGELFF
TRBJ1-5,TRBV19,NA,NA,16,TGTGCCAGTATACAGAGGGCGACGTATAGCAATCAGCCCCAGCATTTT,CASIQRATYSNQPQHF
TRBJ2-6,TRBV19,NA,NA,15,TGTGCCAGTAGTATTCGGGTGGCTGGGGCCAACGTCCTGACTTTC,CASSIRVAGANVLTF
TRBJ2-1,TRBV12-3/TRBV12-4,NA,NA,13,TGTGCCAGCGGTTCCGGGCCCTACAATGAGCAGTTCTTC,CASGSGPYNEQFF
TRBJ2-3,TRBV11-2,TRBD2,NA,16,TGTGCCAGCAGCTTAGTTGGAAGCGGGGGCACAGATACGCAGTATTTT,CASSLVGSGGTDTQYF
TRBJ2-3,TRBV12-5,TRBD2,NA,15,TGTGCTAGTGGTACCCATCGGGGGGTCACAGATACGCAGTATTTT,CASGTHRGVTDTQYF
TRBJ2-1,TRBV2,TRBD2,NA,15,TGTGCCAGCAGGTGGGAGCGGGGGGATTACAATGAGCAGTTCTTC,CASRWERGDYNEQFF
TRBJ1-1,TRBV20-1,NA,NA,11,TGCAGTACCTATGCGAGCTCTGAAGCTTTCTTT,CSTYASSEAFF
TRBJ1-3,TRBV6-6,NA,NA,15,TGTGCCACCGACACGAGGGGCGCTGGCGGAAACACCATATATTTT,CATDTRGAGGNTIYF
TRBJ1-1,TRBV2,NA,few,10,TGTGCCAGCAGTGAAGAGGTTGCTTTCTTT,CASSEEVAFF
TRBJ1-4,TRBV6-6,TRBD1,NA,15,TGTGCCAGCAGAGAGACAGGGGGGAGGGATGAAAAACTGTTTTTT,CASRETGGRDEKLFF
TRBJ1-2,TRBV28,TRBD1,few,12,TGTGCCAGCGGGACAGCTAACTATGGCTACACCTTC,CASGTANYGYTF
TRBJ2-1,TRBV10-3,NA,NA,15,TGTGCCATCAGTGAGTCGTCGAGCGCCCGCGATGAGCAGTTCTTC,CAISESSSARDEQFF
TRBJ2-2,TRBV28,TRBD2,once,14,TGTGCCACCTCTAGCGGGGGTGGTGCCGGGGAGCTGTTTTTT,CATSSGGGAGELFF
TRBJ2-5,TRBV28,NA,NA,16,TGTGCCAGCAGCCGAGGGGTTTTGGTAACGGAAGAGACCCAGTACTTC,CASSRGVLVTEETQYF
TRBJ1-6,TRBV4-2,NA,NA,12,TGTGCCAGCAGCCGAACCTCTTCACCCCTCCACTTT,CASSRTSSPLHF
TRBJ2-2,TRBV4-3,TRBD1,NA,19,TGCGCCAGCAGCCAAGCCGTCCGTCCGACAGGGGATCAGGTCGGGGAGCTGTTTTTT,CASSQAVRPTGDQVGELFF
TRBJ2-2,TRBV7-7,TRBD1,NA,17,TGTGCCAGCAGCTTCCTAACCGGGACAGGATCCACCGGGGAGCTGTTTTTT,CASSFLTGTGSTGELFF
TRBJ1-1,TRBV6-5,NA,NA,13,TGTGCCAGCACTCCAGGGGTACGAACTGAAGCTTTCTTT,CASTPGVRTEAFF
TRBJ1-1,TRBV7-2,TRBD1,NA,14,TGTGCCAGCAGCTTCACAGGGGGTGGGACTGAAGCTTTCTTT,CASSFTGGGTEAFF
TRBJ2-5,TRBV5-5,NA,NA,13,TGTGCCAGCAGCCCAGGGACCGGGGAGACCCAGTACTTC,CASSPGTGETQYF